Each of the 5 T cell receptor gamma chains below was sequenced from the same sample in a study of Vδ1+ human thymocytes. Study findings and constraints: In the thymus, TRG and TRD repertoires looked highly polyclonal with Gaussian CDR3 lengths.

The template was reverse-transcribed extracted RNA. The CDR3 regions were amplified by multiplex PCR from V-gene primers to a constant-region primer. TCRdb re-processed the multiplex PCR reads via CATT. The top ten clones hold about 1.8% of a sample with 36,000 or so gamma-chain clones, 20% of them seen once. These receptors have no identified antigens. Sequenced input: Vdelta1+ gamma-delta thymocytes from the thymus. Noted subset: FACS-sorted CD3+ TCRalphabeta- TCRVdelta1+ TCRVdelta2- thymocytes. All receptors come from a girl in the first two years of life who had congenital heart surgery.

In its sample, this clone was seen a few times. V usage is TRGV5 and J usage is TRGJ1 or TRGJ2. CDR1 is VINAFY and CDR2 is YDVSNSKD in the germline V gene. Trimming removed 4 bases from V and 6 bases from J; junction bases left unmatched: 6. This CDR3 is built from 12 residues. As DNA, the CDR3 is TGTGCCACCTGGGATTCAAGTTATAAGAAACTCTTT. Encoded protein: CATWDSSYKKLF.

This chain joins TRGV8 and TRGJ1 or TRGJ2. CDR1 VENAVY and CDR2 YDSYNSRV come from the germline V gene. V lost 5 bases, J lost 2 bases, and 12 bases stayed unmatched. The CDR3 consists of 15 residues. The DNA for the CDR3 is TGTGCCACCTGGGTCAAGGCCGAACATTATTATAAGAAACTCTTT. It translates to CATWVKAEHYYKKLF.

This clone was seen only a few times. The rearrangement joins TRGV9 to TRGJ1 or TRGJ2. Germline V gives CDR1 GITISATS, CDR2 ISYDGTV (reference sequence). J was trimmed by 6 bases and V by 0 bases; bases with no gene match: 5. The CDR3 extends over 13 amino acids. Here the CDR3 DNA reads TGTGCCTTGTGGGAGGTGCTGTGTTATAAGAAACTCTTT. Translated: CALWEVLCYKKLF.

This clone turned up a few times. A much larger clone sits a single nucleotide away, making a read error possible. Distinct nucleotide sequences in the sample also encode this CDR3. This sequence joins TRGV9 and TRGJ1 or TRGJ2. CDR3 length: 13 residues. Losses at the gene ends were 0 bases for V and 6 bases for J; bases not matched to a gene: 5. The germline V gene has CDR1 GITISATS and CDR2 ISYDGTV (reference sequence). CDR3 sequence reads: CALWEVRGYKKLF. In DNA form, the CDR3 reads TGTGCCTTGTGGGAGGTGCGCGGTTATAAGAAACTCTTT.

There are a few counts of this clone. A clone one base away is much larger, so this may be a read error. The same CDR3 is also encoded by other DNA sequences in this sample. V gene TRGV2 combines with J gene TRGJ1 or TRGJ2. Germline V lookup: CDR1 EGSNGY, CDR2 YDSYNSKV. The junction had 3 bases not matched to a gene; V was cut back by 1 base and J by 3 bases. This CDR3 contains 13 residues. The CDR3 DNA follows: TGTGCCACCTGGGACGGCAGTTATTATAAGAAACTCTTT. Encoded protein: CATWDGSYYKKLF.